This record concerns one T cell receptor (beta chain) sequence. Only in-frame clones appear in the TCRdb table, and some are missing; sequencing was by immunoSEQ multiplex PCR. The sample gives about 36,000 clones, 65% to 80% of which show up once; roughly 11% is in the top ten. The sample belongs to a study of OX40 agonist ivuxolimab in advanced cancers. The CDR3 is made up of 12 amino acids. From germline, CDR1 is SEHNR and CDR2 FQNEAQ (reference sequence). Unmatched junction bases numbered 2, after V lost 6 bases and J lost 5 bases. The chain employs TRBV7-9 and TRBJ2-3; 7 bases align to TRBD1. The TCR was taken from an adult with an advanced solid tumor such as melanoma, head and neck, liver or kidney cancer. The specimen comprised CD4+ or CD8+ T cells sorted from blood, sampled in a trial of the OX40 agonist ivuxolimab. CDR3 nucleotide sequence: TGTGCCAGCAGACCAGGGGGAGATACGCAGTATTTT. Protein product: CASRPGGDTQYF. Full variable domain (missing parts from reference TRBV7-9 and TRBJ2-3): DTGVSQNPRHKITKRGQNVTFRCDPISEHNRLYWYRQTLGQGPEFLTYFQNEAQLEKSRLLSDRFSAERPKGSFSTLEIQRTEQGDSAMYLCASRPGGDTQYFGPGTRLTVL.